These 20 T cell receptor beta chains came from one sample sequenced in a study of blood T cell repertoires in COVID-19. The assay was immunoSEQ multiplex PCR, and TCRdb's table has in-frame clones only and misses some. Of roughly 300,000 clones listed, around 88% were seen once; the top ten hold approximately 1.2%. Sequencing input: peripheral blood. Receptor source: a woman between 50 and 59 years old with acute or convalescent COVID-19.

The chain has TRBV28 and TRBJ1-2, with D tentatively TRBD1 (5 bases). V was pared by 5 bases and J by 3 bases, with 16 bases between. Germline CDR1 MDHEN, CDR2 SYDVKM. The CDR3 loop spans 15 amino acids. The CDR3 bases are TGTGCCAGCAGTCCGCGGGGGGAAGGCGACTATGGCTACACCTTC. Protein product: CASSPRGEGDYGYTF.

V gene TRBV7-2 combines with J gene TRBJ2-7, with 7 bases lining up with TRBD1. The CDR3 sequence is 13 residues long. V lost 0 bases and J lost 7; bases outside the gene matches: 3. CDR1 is SGHTA, CDR2 FQGNSA, per germline. CDR3 DNA sequence: TGTGCCAGCAGCTTAGCGCCAGGGGGTGAGCAGTACTTC. This codes for CASSLAPGGEQYF.

In regard to this clone: The same CDR3 is also encoded by other DNA sequences in this sample. The V and J genes are TRBV5-6 and TRBJ2-6; 7 bases are shared with TRBD1. The CDR3 is made up of 15 amino acids. The V segment lost 1 base and the J segment 2 bases; nucleotides outside the gene matches: 0. Germline CDR1 is SGHDT and CDR2 is YYEEEE. CDR3: CASSLQGAGANVLTF. CDR3 nucleotides: TGTGCCAGCAGCTTGCAGGGGGCTGGGGCCAACGTCCTGACTTTC.

This clone showed up just once. The chain employs TRBV28 and TRBJ2-7; 9 bases agree with TRBD2. Trimming at V came to 7 bases and at J to 5 bases, leaving 18 bases not matched to a gene. Germline V lookup: CDR1 MDHEN, CDR2 SYDVKM. The CDR3 spans 17 residues. The CDR3 is CASTTEVGSGRRDEQYF. CDR3 in DNA: TGTGCCAGCACCACTGAAGTCGGTAGCGGGAGACGCGACGAGCAGTACTTC.

This sequence joins TRBV6-5 and TRBJ1-4, with D unclear. CDR1 and CDR2 from the germline V gene are MNHEY and SVGAGI. CDR3 length equals 14 residues. Trimming removed 6 bases from V and 0 bases from J, with 8 bases in between. The CDR3 region is CASREVATNEKLFF. For the CDR3, the DNA is TGTGCCAGCAGGGAGGTCGCAACTAATGAAAAACTGTTTTTT.

This clone has just one count. This chain connects TRBV7-8 to TRBJ1-6; perhaps TRBD1 as D (5 bases). Germline values: CDR1 SGHVS, CDR2 FQNEAQ. V shed 4 bases and J shed 11 bases, with 18 bases lying between them. This CDR3 contains 15 residues. The CDR3 spells CASSSGDSSQTPLHF. CDR3 coding DNA: TGTGCCAGCAGCTCGGGCGACAGCAGTCAAACACCCCTCCACTTT.

The genes are TRBV27 and TRBJ2-3, with 14 bases matching TRBD2. This CDR3 spans 19 amino acids. Trimming took 6 bases from V and 0 from J; bases not matched to a gene: 11. The V gene's germline CDR1 is MNHEY and CDR2 SMNVEV (reference sequence). The CDR3 sequence is CASSLAGTSGGDSTDTQYF. The CDR3 region has the DNA TGTGCCAGCAGCCTAGCAGGGACTAGCGGGGGAGATAGCACAGATACGCAGTATTTT.

The V call is TRBV19, the J call TRBJ1-5; D possibly corresponds to TRBD1 (5 bases). The CDR3 has 16 amino acids. Trimming cost V 4 bases and J 4 bases, with 17 bases left between them. Germline assignment: CDR1 LNHDA and CDR2 SQIVND (reference sequence). The CDR3 nucleotides are TGTGCCAGTAGTACAACGACAAGGGGAGGGAATCAGCCCCAGCATTTT. This translates into CASSTTTRGGNQPQHF. Together with reference TRBV19 and TRBJ1-5, the CDR3 gives the full variable domain: DGGITQSPKYLFRKEGQNVTLSCEQNLNHDAMYWYRQDPGQGLRLIYYSQIVNDFQKGDIAEGYSVSREKKESFPLTVTSAQKNPTAFYLCASSTTTRGGNQPQHFGDGTRLSIL.

The J gene is TRBJ1-3, the V gene TRBV2, with D maybe TRBD1 (5 bases). CDR3 length equals 15 residues. Germline V gene lookup returns CDR1 SNHLY and CDR2 FYNNEI. Trimming removed 1 base from V and 0 bases from J, with 7 bases in between. The DNA of the CDR3 is TGTGCCAGCAGTGAAGAGGGGTACTCTGGAAACACCATATATTTT. Translation gives CASSEEGYSGNTIYF.

The chain carries TRBV11-1 and TRBJ2-2, with D maybe TRBD2 (5 bases). The germline V gene encodes CDR1 SGHAT and CDR2 FQDESV (reference sequence). Trimming stripped 3 bases from V and 0 bases from J, with 11 bases between. The CDR3 covers 16 residues. The CDR3 DNA is TGTGCCAGCAGCTTCCTGCGAGGGTCGAACACCGGGGAGCTGTTTTTT. Protein sequence: CASSFLRGSNTGELFF.

The chain is built from TRBV5-8 and TRBJ2-7, with TRBD2 identical over 8 bases. J gave up 5 bases and V 1 base, and 11 bases lay outside the gene matches. The V gene's germline CDR1 is SGHTS and CDR2 YDEGEE. The CDR3 has 16 residues. The CDR3 DNA follows: TGTGCCAGCAGCTTGCGCGCGGCGGGAGGATGGGACGAGCAGTACTTC. Amino acids: CASSLRAAGGWDEQYF.

This rearrangement joins TRBV5-1 to TRBJ2-2; 16 nucleotides agree with TRBD2. Germline assignment: CDR1 SGHRS and CDR2 YFSETQ. CDR3 length: 18 amino acids. Unmatched junction bases numbered 6, after V lost 0 bases and J lost 7 bases. The CDR3 sequence is CASSLAGTSGRAGGELFF. The CDR3 DNA is TGCGCCAGCAGCTTGGCCGGGACTAGCGGGAGGGCCGGCGGGGAGCTGTTTTTT.

V usage is TRBV2 and J usage is TRBJ1-5; D unresolved. V lost 7 bases and J lost 7, with 17 bases in between. The CDR3 sequence is 14 residues long. Germline values: CDR1 SNHLY, CDR2 FYNNEI. The CDR3 here is CASTYGGKGQPQHF. The CDR3 DNA reads as TGTGCCAGCACATATGGAGGGAAGGGACAGCCCCAGCATTTT.

J is TRBJ2-1 and V is TRBV18; 10 bases are a match to TRBD2. CDR1 KGHSH and CDR2 LQKENI come from the germline V gene. The CDR3 runs 14 residues. The ends lost 3 bases at V and 6 bases at J; junction bases unmatched: 2. Here the CDR3 reads CASSPGTSANEQFF. As DNA, the CDR3 is TGTGCCAGCTCACCGGGGACTAGCGCCAATGAGCAGTTCTTC.

This clone was seen more than once but under ten times. The chain couples TRBV4-1 to TRBJ2-2; 15 bases are shared with TRBD2. The CDR3 is 17 amino acids. V lost 4 bases to trimming and J lost 7 bases; unmatched junction nucleotides: 7. The germline gives CDR1 MGHRA, CDR2 YSYEKL. CDR3 nucleotide sequence: TGCGCCAGCAGCCGTGGACTAGCGGGGGGGCAAAGCGGGGAGCTGTTTTTT. This gives the protein CASSRGLAGGQSGELFF.

The gene calls are TRBV9 and TRBJ2-2, with 10 bases that match TRBD2. The trim removed 4 bases at V and 4 bases at J, leaving 7 bases unmatched. Per germline, CDR1 SGDLS and CDR2 YYNGEE. This CDR3 has 16 residues. The chain's CDR3 is CASSTQAGGGTGELFF. The DNA for the CDR3 is TGTGCCAGCAGCACCCAAGCGGGAGGGGGCACCGGGGAGCTGTTTTTT.

The chain couples TRBV12-3 or TRBV12-4 to TRBJ1-1; D gene ambiguous. Trimming removed 5 bases from V and 0 bases from J, with 7 bases in between. This CDR3 is built from 13 residues. The CDR3: CASSLRLNTEAFF. The CDR3 coding sequence is TGTGCCAGCAGTCTACGCCTGAACACTGAAGCTTTCTTT.

The V and J genes are TRBV2 and TRBJ2-3, with 9 bases matching TRBD1. The J segment lost 4 bases and the V segment lost 11 bases, leaving 4 bases of the junction unmatched. The germline V gene has CDR1 SNHLY and CDR2 FYNNEI. The CDR3 covers 12 residues. CDR3 sequence: CAGRQGADTQYF. DNA for the CDR3: TGTGCCGGTAGACAGGGGGCAGATACGCAGTATTTT. Looking up the rest from reference TRBV2 and TRBJ2-3 gives the full variable domain: EPEVTQTPSHQVTQMGQEVILRCVPISNHLYFYWYRQILGQKVEFLVSFYNNEISEKSEIFDDQFSVERPDGSNFTLKIRSTKLEDSAMYFCAGRQGADTQYFGPGTRLTVL.

The chain uses TRBV6-6 and TRBJ1-1, with 10 bases that match TRBD1. There are 13 residues in the CDR3. With V trimmed by 6 bases and J by 4 bases, 2 bases remained unmatched. Germline lookup yields CDR1 MNHNY and CDR2 SVGAGI (reference sequence). CDR3: CASRGQGGTEAFF. In DNA, the CDR3 is TGTGCCAGCAGAGGACAGGGGGGCACTGAAGCTTTCTTT.

This chain uses TRBV10-3 with TRBJ2-7, with 13 bases that match TRBD2. CDR1 and CDR2 (germline): ENHRY, SYGVKD. This CDR3 spans 16 amino acids. J was trimmed by 0 bases and V by 6 bases; bases with no gene match: 5. The CDR3 DNA reads TGTGCCATCAGGGCGACTAGCGGGAGGTACTCCTACGAGCAGTACTTC. This encodes CAIRATSGRYSYEQYF.